The 15 T cell receptor beta chains given below trace back to one sample, sequenced in a study of blood T cell repertoires in COVID-19. Data came from immunoSEQ multiplex PCR; TCRdb stores just in-frame clones and leaves some out. The repertoire has around 71,000 clones, 75% to 90% of them found once; the top ten carry about 4.6%. The material sequenced was peripheral blood. All receptors derive from a man aged 80 or over with acute or convalescent COVID-19.

The chain uses TRBV19 and TRBJ2-3; 14 bases line up with TRBD2. The CDR3 covers 16 residues. After removal of 5 bases from V and 6 bases from J, the junction contained 7 bases not matched to a gene. Germline V CDR1 and CDR2: LNHDA, SQIVND (reference sequence). CDR3 protein: CASSGRLAGGYDTQYF. The CDR3 nucleotides are TGTGCCAGTAGTGGCAGACTAGCGGGGGGGTATGATACGCAGTATTTT.

In this sample, this clone turned up once. CDR3 region: CASSLGQGGDEQYF. CDR3 nucleotide sequence: TGTGCCAGCAGTTTGGGACAGGGCGGTGACGAGCAGTACTTC. This chain connects TRBV28 to TRBJ2-7; 9 bases are shared with TRBD1. The CDR3 totals 14 residues. The germline V gene has CDR1 MDHEN and CDR2 SYDVKM. The V gene end was trimmed by 3 bases and the J gene end by 5 bases; junction bases not matched to a gene: 5.

V usage is TRBV9 and J usage is TRBJ2-2, with 7 bases that match TRBD1. This CDR3 is built from 17 residues. CDR1 is SGDLS, CDR2 YYNGEE, per germline. V lost 4 bases and J lost 0; bases outside the gene matches: 9. The DNA of the CDR3 is TGTGCCAGCAGCCCTTCTCCCGGGACAGCGAACACCGGGGAGCTGTTTTTT. Amino acids: CASSPSPGTANTGELFF.

V usage is TRBV6-1 and J usage is TRBJ2-7, with unresolved D. Germline CDR1 and CDR2: MNHNS and SASEGT. The CDR3 is 16 residues long. Trimming removed 2 bases from V and 2 bases from J, with 16 bases in between. The CDR3 region is CASSESPLELTYEQYF. The CDR3 DNA sequence: TGTGCCAGCAGTGAAAGTCCGCTAGAACTGACCTACGAGCAGTACTTC.

The chain carries TRBV4-1 and TRBJ1-6, with a possible D match to TRBD1 (6 bases). V lost 0 bases and J lost 3, with 12 bases in between. The CDR3 runs to 17 residues. CDR1 MGHRA and CDR2 YSYEKL come from the germline V gene. CDR3 bases: TGCGCCAGCAGCCAAGAGGGGGCCGGTTTCTATAATTCACCCCTCCACTTT. It encodes CASSQEGAGFYNSPLHF.

This clone was counted once. This chain links TRBV7-9 with TRBJ1-4, with D unclear. The V end was cut by 1 base, the J end by 10 bases, with 13 bases between. Germline V lookup: CDR1 SEHNR, CDR2 FQNEAQ (reference sequence). There are 14 residues in the CDR3. As DNA, the CDR3 is TGTGCCAGCAGCTTAGGGGAATCGGAGGGAAAACTGTTTTTT. Translation: CASSLGESEGKLFF.

This clone was recorded only once. The chain couples TRBV29-1 to TRBJ1-4; TRBD1 matches at 8 bases. The CDR3 totals 14 residues. Germline V gene sequence: CDR1 SQVTM, CDR2 ANQGSEA. V was clipped by 7 bases and J by 5 bases; unmatched bases: 9. Written as DNA, the CDR3 is TGCAGCGGGAAGAGACAGGGGAGAAATGAAAAACTGTTTTTT. Protein sequence: CSGKRQGRNEKLFF.

CDR3 region: CASSLGFGRGTYEQYF. The DNA of the CDR3 is TGTGCCAGCAGCTTAGGCTTTGGCAGGGGAACCTACGAGCAGTACTTC. V usage is TRBV7-2 and J usage is TRBJ2-7; TRBD1 is a possible D gene (6 bases). V lost 1 base to trimming and J lost 2 bases, with 15 bases between them. The V gene's germline CDR1 is SGHTA and CDR2 FQGNSA. The CDR3 extends over 16 amino acids.

V usage is TRBV21-1 and J usage is TRBJ2-7; the table's D call TRBD2 went unverified against the DNA. TRBV21-1 is a documented pseudogene. The CDR3 loop spans 10 amino acids. CDR3 DNA sequence: TGTGCCAGCAGCAAAAGGAGCGGGAGCTTC. Translated: CASSKRSGSF.

The V call is TRBV6-5, the J call TRBJ2-1, with 10 nucleotides matching TRBD1. This CDR3 comprises 15 residues. With V trimmed by 5 bases and J by 7 bases, 8 bases remained unmatched. CDR1 is MNHEY, CDR2 SVGAGI, per germline. This chain's CDR3 is CASSRETGGLNEQFF. CDR3 DNA sequence: TGTGCCAGCAGTCGAGAGACAGGGGGCCTGAATGAGCAGTTCTTC.

V is TRBV7-9 and J is TRBJ2-5, with 9 bases aligning to TRBD1. V shed 5 bases, J shed 5 bases, and the junction held 6 bases outside the gene matches. The CDR3 covers 14 residues. Germline lookup yields CDR1 SEHNR and CDR2 FQNEAQ (reference sequence). The CDR3 coding sequence is TGTGCCAGCAGCCCTCAGACAGGGGGGGAGACCCAGTACTTC. Amino acids: CASSPQTGGETQYF.

This clone was seen a few times. This rearrangement joins TRBV2 to TRBJ2-3, with 8 nucleotides matching TRBD1. CDR3 length: 16 amino acids. Trimming cost V 4 bases and J 1 base; bases outside gene matches: 7. Germline values: CDR1 SNHLY, CDR2 FYNNEI. Written as DNA, the CDR3 is TGTGCCAGCAGTGCCGACAGGGGACTCGGCACAGATACGCAGTATTTT. It translates to CASSADRGLGTDTQYF.

The chain uses TRBV5-4 and TRBJ2-2; 11 nucleotides align to TRBD1. V was pared by 4 bases and J by 5 bases, with 4 bases of the junction left unmatched. This CDR3 has 15 amino acids. The V gene's germline CDR1 is SGHNT and CDR2 YYREEE (reference sequence). The CDR3 protein is CASSPGTGGTGELFF. DNA for the CDR3: TGTGCCAGCAGCCCAGGGACAGGGGGTACCGGGGAGCTGTTTTTT.

The J gene is TRBJ2-1, the V gene TRBV7-2, with 10 bases aligning to TRBD1. CDR1 and CDR2 from the germline V gene are SGHTA and FQGNSA. The CDR3 extends over 16 amino acids. V lost 5 bases, J lost 7 bases, and 11 bases stayed unmatched. This CDR3 is CASSGGRGQGPNEQFF. The DNA for the CDR3 is TGTGCCAGCAGCGGGGGGAGGGGACAGGGGCCAAATGAGCAGTTCTTC.

V usage is TRBV7-2 and J usage is TRBJ1-5; 7 nucleotides align to TRBD1. V dropped 1 base and J dropped 4; count of bases not matched to a gene: 4. Germline V lookup: CDR1 SGHTA, CDR2 FQGNSA. This CDR3 is built from 15 residues. CDR3 in amino acids: CASSLGPGQNQPQHF. The CDR3 nucleotides read TGTGCCAGCAGCTTAGGGCCGGGACAGAATCAGCCCCAGCATTTT.